Sequencing of this T cell receptor (beta chain) was carried out in a study of T cell repertoires in cytomegalovirus infection. Regarding this clonotype: What it recognizes is unknown.

V shed 7 bases and J shed 5 bases, with 9 bases lying between them. There are 12 residues in the CDR3. The germline V gene encodes CDR1 LNHDA and CDR2 SQIVND (reference sequence). From the reads, TCRdb called clonotypes with MiXCR, one entry per CDR3 protein. Of hundreds of thousands of distinct CDR3 sequences detected, about a third appear once; the ten largest clones hold 13%. Sequenced here: cultured CD8+ T cells from PBMCs, sampled from culture after CMV antigen stimulation. The V call is TRBV19, the J call TRBJ2-1; D gene unclear. The clonotype was recovered from a human donor in good health (CMV status not recorded). Some clones in this sample may be carry-over from other donors' samples. CDR3 nucleotides: TGTGCCAGTATGCAGAGTCACAATGAGCAGTTCTTC. As protein: CASMQSHNEQFF.